The 13 T cell receptor beta chains given below trace back to one sample, sequenced in a study of blood T cell repertoires in COVID-19. Clones were read by immunoSEQ multiplex PCR, and TCRdb kept only the in-frame ones, dropping some. This sample has approximately 69,000 clones; roughly 83% occur once, and the top ten carry about 20%. The specimen was peripheral blood. Every receptor here comes from a woman of 80 years or more with acute or convalescent COVID-19.

The chain combines TRBV28 with TRBJ1-5; D ambiguous. CDR1 MDHEN and CDR2 SYDVKM come from the germline V gene. The CDR3 loop spans 15 amino acids. The V end was cut by 3 bases, the J end by 0 bases, with 9 bases between. CDR3 sequence (DNA): TGTGCCAGCAGTTTCCAGAAAACTAGCAATCAGCCCCAGCATTTT. It encodes CASSFQKTSNQPQHF.

This clone was counted a few times. J is TRBJ1-6 and V is TRBV18; possible D gene TRBD1, 6 bases. CDR1 KGHSH and CDR2 LQKENI come from the germline V gene. CDR3 length: 13 residues. V shed 0 bases and J shed 12 bases, with 9 bases lying between them. CDR3 sequence reads: CASSPPAGEPLHF. The CDR3 DNA reads as TGTGCCAGCTCACCACCGGCAGGGGAACCCCTCCACTTT.

The chain couples TRBV30 to TRBJ2-1; 14 nucleotides match TRBD2. The CDR3 is 17 amino acids. The junction had 12 bases not matched to a gene; V was cut back by 3 bases and J by 8 bases. In germline, CDR1 is GTSNPN, CDR2 SVGIG (reference sequence). The CDR3 reads CAWSAGTSGGAGDEQFF. In nucleotides, the CDR3 is TGTGCCTGGAGCGCCGGGACTAGCGGGGGAGCCGGGGATGAGCAGTTCTTC. Variable domain in full (rest from reference TRBV30 and TRBJ2-1): SQTIHQWPATLVQPVGSPLSLECTVEGTSNPNLYWYRQAAGRGLQLLFYSVGIGQISSEVPQNLSASRPQDRQFILSSKKLLLSDSGFYLCAWSAGTSGGAGDEQFFGPGTRLTVL.

This clone was detected once. The rearrangement links TRBV7-2 to TRBJ2-7; 8 bases map to TRBD1. The CDR3 covers 17 residues. Germline-derived CDR1 and CDR2 are SGHTA and FQGNSA. J gave up 3 bases and V 1 base, and 11 bases lay outside the gene matches. The CDR3 is CASSLVGTGISLYEQYF. CDR3 bases: TGTGCCAGCAGCTTAGTAGGGACAGGTATAAGCCTCTACGAGCAGTACTTC.

A single count supports this clone. The J gene is TRBJ1-2, the V gene TRBV2; D not certain. Trimming removed 8 bases from V and 8 bases from J, with 21 bases in between. CDR3 length equals 14 residues. Per germline, CDR1 SNHLY and CDR2 FYNNEI. CDR3 DNA: TGTGCCAGCGCACCCCCCCTGGCAGGCGAGGGCTACACCTTC. Amino acid sequence: CASAPPLAGEGYTF.

This clone was seen more than once but under ten times. This chain connects TRBV13 to TRBJ2-3; 14 nucleotides match TRBD2. Per the germline V gene, CDR1 is PRHDT and CDR2 is FYEKMQ (reference sequence). The junction had 8 bases not matched to a gene; V was cut back by 4 bases and J by 5 bases. This CDR3 has 17 residues. As DNA, the CDR3 is TGTGCCAGCAGCTCAACGGGACTAGCGGGAGAGAGAGATACGCAGTATTTT. This encodes CASSSTGLAGERDTQYF.

The rearrangement links TRBV11-1 to TRBJ2-7; D may be TRBD2 (7 bases). The CDR3 sequence is 12 residues long. The V and J ends lost 4 bases and 11 bases respectively, with 15 bases between them. CDR1 and CDR2 (germline): SGHAT, FQDESV (reference sequence). Here the CDR3 reads CASSSRGGSEYF. The CDR3 nucleotides read TGTGCCAGCAGCTCTAGGGGGGGTTCGGAGTACTTC.

V is TRBV6-5 and J is TRBJ2-1; 8 bases fit TRBD1. The J segment lost 2 bases and the V segment lost 6 bases, leaving 6 bases of the junction unmatched. The CDR3 totals 15 residues. From germline, CDR1 is MNHEY and CDR2 SVGAGI. The CDR3 DNA sequence: TGTGCCAGCAGCGCGTTACAGGGGGCCTACAATGAGCAGTTCTTC. Encoded protein: CASSALQGAYNEQFF.

This chain uses TRBV5-1 with TRBJ2-1; D is perhaps TRBD1 (8 bases). Germline V gives CDR1 SGHRS, CDR2 YFSETQ. Trimming took 4 bases from V and 10 from J, leaving 21 bases between them. The CDR3 contains 15 residues. CDR3 loop: CASSPGQGGDVEQFF. Written as DNA, the CDR3 is TGCGCCAGCAGCCCCGGACAGGGAGGGGACGTCGAGCAGTTCTTC.

The CDR3 spells CASSEGGGRTEAFF. The CDR3 nucleotides are TGTGCCAGCTCAGAAGGCGGAGGGCGCACTGAAGCTTTCTTT. This chain links TRBV18 with TRBJ1-1; D is ambiguous. In germline, CDR1 is KGHSH, CDR2 LQKENI. The CDR3 is made up of 14 amino acids. Trimming left V 5 bases short and J 4 bases short, with 14 bases between.

This chain links TRBV4-2 with TRBJ1-6; D gene uncertain. Germline V gene lookup returns CDR1 LGHNA and CDR2 YNFKEQ. The length of the CDR3 is 14 residues. V shed 0 bases and J shed 6 bases, with 6 bases lying between them. Written as DNA, the CDR3 is TGTGCCAGCAGCCAAGAAGACACTAATTCACCCCTCCACTTT. Translating gives CASSQEDTNSPLHF.

The chain combines TRBV5-1 with TRBJ2-5; 7 bases map to TRBD2. Germline V gene sequence: CDR1 SGHRS, CDR2 YFSETQ. CDR3 length equals 15 residues. Germline trimming cut 0 bases from V and 1 base from J; bases unmatched to any gene: 3. The DNA of the CDR3 is TGCGCCAGCAGCTTGGCCCCTAGCGGCCAAGAGACCCAGTACTTC. Translating it yields CASSLAPSGQETQYF.

The chain has TRBV9 and TRBJ2-1; TRBD2 aligns across 12 bases. Losses at the gene ends were 1 base for V and 12 bases for J; bases not matched to a gene: 8. The CDR3 consists of 15 residues. Looked up from germline, CDR1 is SGDLS and CDR2 is YYNGEE. Written as DNA, the CDR3 is TGTGCCAGCAGCGTAAGCGAGACTAGCGGGGGAAGGCAGTTCTTC. This encodes CASSVSETSGGRQFF.